Below, one T cell receptor (beta chain) is given with its context. Its antigen specificity is not known. The input lacks base qualities; no much larger clone sits a single base away. The sample originates from a study of blood T cell repertoires in COVID-19 (TCRdb year 2020). In the study overall: Samples covering the acute and convalescent phases of COVID-19 were provided by collaborators in the United States, Italy and Spain. The prospective study material was composed of cDNA or gDNA derived from T cells, B-cell-depleted T cells, or PBMCs. A de-identified subject ID, COVID-19 status, age in years and sex were almost always included in the sample metadata. Samples were obtained from the ongoing ImmuneRACE study (first 160 participants) and from about 1,300 subjects provided by 6 global collaborators. Where HLA class I and class II types were available, the types were taken from metadata supplied by the sample provider, not from assay-based typing. The repertoires were made available in a free public database intended to serve as a resource for research on the immune response to SARS-CoV-2. Deeply sampled blood TCRbeta repertoires from subjects exposed to, actively infected with, or recovered from COVID-19 were included in the dataset. On the study overall, not on this receptor specifically: How much clinical and demographic metadata was included differed by source and by participant, and the metadata was provided uncurated.

The CDR3, cysteine through phenylalanine, is 18 amino acids long. CDR3 DNA only is kept here, 54 bases in frame from base 1. Whole blood was collected in K2EDTA tubes by collaborating institutions according to the institutions' own protocols. For TCRbeta analysis, collaborator samples were shipped as frozen whole blood, as isolated PBMCs, or as DNA extracted from either sample type. TCRbeta CDR3 regions were amplified from genomic DNA by means of the immunoSEQ Assay, a bias-controlled multiplex PCR. The published analysis was carried out like this. Nucleated cell counts per sample were estimated from amplification of reference gene primers within the assay. Sequence reads were collapsed and filtered to measure the absolute abundance of every unique TCRbeta CDR3 rearrangement. For each sample, productive Simpson clonality was calculated as the square root of Simpson's diversity index over productive rearrangements. TCRdb mirrors the immuneACCESS table, restricted to in-frame sequences. Some clones are absent from its copies; in checked studies, under half trace to an unresolved V gene, and the reason for the others is unknown. The V and J calls and clone size come from that table; D and trimming were worked out from the DNA. The sample data list some 120,000 clones, and 80% of these were observed just once. 1.9% of the sample comes from the top ten.

Sequencing was carried out using peripheral blood. The chain links TRBV21-1 with TRBJ2-2; the tabulated D call, TRBD1, remains unverified against the DNA. TRBV21-1 is a listed pseudogene. The TCR comes from a man aged 70 or older with acute or convalescent COVID-19. The CDR3 in this case is CASSRGSQGTFGIGELFF. In nucleotides, the sequence is TGTGCCAGCAGCCGGGGGTCACAGGGGACGTTCGGGATCGGGGAGCTGTTTTTT.